Below, 8 T cell receptor beta chains from the same sample are listed, as sequenced in a study of shared clonotypes between healthy human individuals. Data came from immunoSEQ multiplex PCR; TCRdb stores just in-frame clones and leaves some out. The sample has around 1 million clones; 76% are singletons. Sequencing used memory CD4+ T cells sorted from blood. The sample's subset: CD45RA-negative fraction. These receptor sequences come from a man in his late teens or twenties in good health.

This CDR3 is CASRGTSDNSPLHF. Here the CDR3 DNA reads TGTGCCAGCAGAGGGACATCCGATAATTCACCCCTCCACTTT. V gene TRBV6-5 combines with J gene TRBJ1-6; perhaps TRBD1 as D (6 bases). The CDR3 sequence is 14 residues long. Trimming cost V 6 bases and J 5 bases, with 11 bases left between them. Germline V gene data show CDR1 as MNHEY and CDR2 as SVGAGI.

The chain links TRBV29-1 to TRBJ2-1, with no clear D. Germline CDR1 is SQVTM and CDR2 is ANQGSEA. This CDR3 has 13 residues. V gave up 4 bases and J gave up 5 bases, with 12 bases separating them. The CDR3 DNA sequence: TGCAGCGTTGCCGCTTTACAGAACAATGAGCAGTTCTTC. This codes for CSVAALQNNEQFF.

This clone was detected a few times. The chain couples TRBV6-1 to TRBJ2-7, with D unclear. Per the germline V gene, CDR1 is MNHNS and CDR2 is SASEGT. The CDR3 length is 14 residues. V lost 0 bases and J lost 6, with 12 bases in between. CDR3 in amino acids: CASSEAHGQREQYF. The CDR3 region has the DNA TGTGCCAGCAGTGAAGCGCACGGGCAGCGCGAGCAGTACTTC.

This chain connects TRBV28 to TRBJ1-4, with TRBD1 matching 7 bases. The CDR3 is made up of 14 amino acids. Trimming at V came to 7 bases and at J to 6 bases, leaving 8 bases not matched to a gene. Germline assignment: CDR1 MDHEN and CDR2 SYDVKM. The CDR3 protein is CASTSRTGDEKLFF. Here the CDR3 DNA reads TGTGCCAGCACCAGTCGGACAGGAGATGAAAAACTGTTTTTT.

This chain connects TRBV11-2 to TRBJ1-2, with D maybe TRBD1 (5 bases). CDR1 SGHAT and CDR2 FQNNGV come from the germline V gene. This CDR3 contains 16 residues. Trimming shortened V by 3 bases and J by 4 bases, and 18 bases separated the two germline ends. The CDR3 nucleotides read TGTGCCAGCAGCTTGGGGCGAGAGGGAATCGGCTATGGCTACACCTTC. This gives the protein CASSLGREGIGYGYTF.

Turning to this clone: Different DNA sequences within this sample yield the same CDR3. The CDR3 DNA is TGCGCCAGCAGCTTGGGAGGGCAGGGGCCGGGGGAGACCCAGTACTTC. This codes for CASSLGGQGPGETQYF. This rearrangement joins TRBV5-1 to TRBJ2-5; maybe TRBD1 (6 bases). Looked up from germline, CDR1 is SGHRS and CDR2 is YFSETQ. The length of the CDR3 is 16 residues. Trimming removed 0 bases from V and 5 bases from J, with 17 bases in between.

V usage is TRBV5-1 and J usage is TRBJ2-5; 7 positions agree with TRBD1. This CDR3 contains 15 residues. The V gene's germline CDR1 is SGHRS and CDR2 YFSETQ. Unmatched junction bases numbered 3, after V lost 0 bases and J lost 1 base. Here the CDR3 DNA reads TGCGCCAGCAGCTTGGATTACAGGGGCCAAGAGACCCAGTACTTC. As protein: CASSLDYRGQETQYF.

On this clone: The sample holds other DNA sequences that translate to the same CDR3. The genes are TRBV5-1 and TRBJ2-7; possible D gene TRBD1, 7 bases. Trimming pared 4 bases from V and 0 bases from J, leaving 11 bases between. The CDR3 runs 14 residues. CDR1 is SGHRS and CDR2 is YFSETQ in the germline V gene. Here the CDR3 DNA reads TGCGCCAGCAGCCCGCGGGACAGCTCCTACGAGCAGTACTTC. Protein: CASSPRDSSYEQYF.